A selection of T cell receptor beta chains follows, all from one sample in a study of T cell responses to AZD1222 COVID-19 vaccine. The protocol was immunoSEQ multiplex PCR, while the TCRdb copy is restricted to in-frame clones and leaves out a portion. The sample holds roughly 30,000 clones, about 84% seen once. The sample here was peripheral blood, taken 28 days after the second AZD1222 dose. The receptor set was obtained from an adult who received the AZD1222 COVID-19 vaccine. CDR3s include the opening cysteine and the closing phenylalanine or tryptophan. Fields, in order: D gene, V gene, J gene, clone size, CDR3 protein, CDR3 DNA. The D gene is left open where the match is weak. Only part of the rows carry a size: once, few, many, or a class if the clone is expanded.

TRBD1	TRBV7-9	TRBJ2-3	.	CASSRVQGNADTQYF	TGTGCCAGCTCCCGGGTACAGGGGAATGCAGATACGCAGTATTTT
.	TRBV19	TRBJ1-1	.	CASGQTVNTEAFF	TGTGCCAGTGGCCAGACAGTGAACACTGAAGCTTTCTTT
.	TRBV21-1	TRBJ1-2	.	CASSKDPGWRYGYTF	TGTGCCAGCAGCAAAGACCCGGGTTGGAGGTATGGCTACACCTTC
TRBD2	TRBV19	TRBJ2-5	.	CASSIIAGGPETQYF	TGTGCCAGTAGTATTATAGCGGGAGGGCCGGAGACCCAGTACTTC
.	TRBV27	TRBJ1-5	once	CASSSPGNNQPQHF	TGTGCCAGCAGTTCCCCAGGGAACAATCAGCCCCAGCATTTT
.	TRBV6-5	TRBJ1-1	.	CASSYDMVNTEAFF	TGTGCCAGCAGTTACGATATGGTGAACACTGAAGCTTTCTTT
.	TRBV2	TRBJ2-2	few	CASGTPNTGELFF	TGTGCCAGCGGGACCCCTAACACCGGGGAGCTGTTTTTT
.	TRBV14	TRBJ1-1	.	CASSQGLDTEAFF	TGTGCCAGCAGCCAAGGCCTGGACACTGAAGCTTTCTTT
TRBD2	TRBV6-2/TRBV6-3	TRBJ2-1	.	CASSLGTSGALWQFF	TGTGCCAGCAGTTTAGGGACTAGCGGGGCCTTGTGGCAGTTCTTC
TRBD1	TRBV29-1	TRBJ1-1	medium-sized	CSVLTGVANTEAFF	TGCAGCGTCCTAACAGGGGTGGCGAACACTGAAGCTTTCTTT
TRBD1	TRBV10-3	TRBJ1-1	.	CATQGASEAFF	TGTGCCACACAGGGGGCCTCTGAAGCTTTCTTT
TRBD1	TRBV4-1	TRBJ2-5	.	CASSRLWGQGKETQYF	TGCGCCAGCAGCCGCCTATGGGGACAGGGGAAAGAGACCCAGTACTTC
.	TRBV7-9	TRBJ1-3	.	CASSLQGGSGNTIYF	TGTGCCAGCAGCTTACAGGGAGGCTCTGGAAACACCATATATTTT
TRBD2	TRBV5-8	TRBJ2-2	.	CASSLEGLAGTGELFF	TGTGCCAGCAGCTTGGAAGGACTAGCTGGGACCGGGGAGCTGTTTTTT
TRBD2	TRBV6-4	TRBJ2-3	large	CASSETSGGSTDTQYF	TGTGCCAGCAGTGAGACTAGCGGGGGTAGCACAGATACGCAGTATTTT
.	TRBV7-2	TRBJ2-1	.	CASSPPSFYYNEQFF	TGTGCCAGCAGCCCCCCGTCTTTCTACTACAATGAGCAGTTCTTC
TRBD2	TRBV4-3	TRBJ2-3	.	CASSRGSGSVADTQYF	TGCGCCAGCAGCCGGGGTAGCGGGAGCGTCGCAGATACGCAGTATTTT
.	TRBV29-1	TRBJ1-4	.	CSVVPQGTNEKLFF	TGCAGCGTTGTTCCCCAGGGGACTAATGAAAAACTGTTTTTT
.	TRBV18	TRBJ1-5	.	CASSRNRDSNQPQHF	TGTGCCAGCTCACGCAACAGGGATAGCAATCAGCCCCAGCATTTT
.	TRBV24-1	TRBJ2-3	.	CATSDSHTRTQYF	TGTGCCACCAGTGATTCCCACACTAGGACGCAGTATTTT
.	TRBV19	TRBJ1-1	few	CASSTDGRGVAFF	TGTGCCAGTAGTACCGATGGACGGGGAGTAGCTTTCTTT
.	TRBV4-1	TRBJ1-5	.	CASSPFSQPNQPQHF	TGCGCCAGCAGCCCGTTCAGTCAGCCGAATCAGCCCCAGCATTTT
.	TRBV28	TRBJ2-5	.	CASSSSSQETQYF	TGTGCCAGCAGTTCCTCTTCCCAAGAGACCCAGTACTTC
.	TRBV6-5	TRBJ2-3	.	CASSQGDTQYF	TGTGCCAGCAGTCAGGGAGATACGCAGTATTTT
.	TRBV18	TRBJ1-5	.	CASSRDKNQPQHF	TGTGCCAGCTCACGGGACAAAAATCAGCCCCAGCATTTT
.	TRBV19	TRBJ2-7	once	CASTSQGTGAYEQYF	TGTGCCAGTACCTCCCAAGGGACGGGGGCCTACGAGCAGTACTTC
.	TRBV7-9	TRBJ1-1	.	CASSTEQGAAEAFF	TGTGCCAGCAGCACAGAACAGGGAGCCGCTGAAGCTTTCTTT
.	TRBV12-3/TRBV12-4	TRBJ1-2	.	CASTNRAGYGYTF	TGTGCCAGCACCAACAGGGCTGGCTATGGCTACACCTTC
TRBD2	TRBV3-1/TRBV3-2	TRBJ2-2	.	CASSQDRRLAGLGGELFF	TGTGCCAGCAGCCAAGATAGGCGTCTAGCGGGCTTGGGCGGGGAGCTGTTTTTT
TRBD2	TRBV7-2	TRBJ2-7	.	CASSYRGSGGFYEQYF	TGTGCCAGCAGCTACCGTGGTAGCGGGGGGTTCTACGAGCAGTACTTC
TRBD1	TRBV18	TRBJ2-1	.	CASSPPERDRDYNEQFF	TGTGCCAGCTCACCACCGGAGAGGGACAGGGACTACAATGAGCAGTTCTTC
.	TRBV5-1	TRBJ1-5	.	CASSLGREGQPQHF	TGCGCCAGCAGCTTGGGGAGGGAGGGTCAGCCCCAGCATTTT
TRBD1	TRBV4-2	TRBJ2-5	.	CASSQGQGEGGSQYF	TGTGCCAGCAGCCAGGGACAGGGTGAGGGAGGGTCCCAGTACTTC
TRBD2	TRBV10-2	TRBJ2-2	.	CASSETQLAGGHTGELFF	TGCGCCAGCAGTGAGACCCAACTAGCGGGGGGGCACACCGGGGAGCTGTTTTTT
.	TRBV7-9	TRBJ2-1	.	CASSLDGGTYNEQFF	TGTGCCAGCAGCTTAGACGGCGGGACCTACAATGAGCAGTTCTTC
.	TRBV20-1	TRBJ1-2	.	CSASTAGSGYTF	TGCAGTGCTAGTACTGCTGGGAGTGGCTACACCTTC
.	TRBV6-2/TRBV6-3	TRBJ1-2	.	CASSRQFSYGYTF	TGTGCCAGCAGCCGACAGTTCTCCTATGGCTACACCTTC
TRBD1	TRBV4-2	TRBJ1-1	.	CASSQLTGTNTEAFF	TGTGCCAGCAGCCAACTGACAGGGACGAACACTGAAGCTTTCTTT
.	TRBV19	TRBJ1-5	.	CASSIWQGLSNQPQHF	TGTGCCAGTAGTATATGGCAGGGACTAAGCAATCAGCCCCAGCATTTT
.	TRBV3-1/TRBV3-2	TRBJ2-6	.	CASSQVGVSGANVLTF	TGTGCCAGCAGCCAAGTCGGAGTCTCTGGGGCCAACGTCCTGACTTTC
TRBD1	TRBV6-6	TRBJ1-2	.	CASSLSGTGEFGYTF	TGTGCCAGCAGCCTGTCCGGGACAGGGGAGTTTGGCTACACCTTC
.	TRBV6-5	TRBJ1-1	once	CASSYEQGLTEAFF	TGTGCCAGCAGTTACGAACAGGGTCTCACTGAAGCTTTCTTT
TRBD2	TRBV4-1	TRBJ2-1	.	CASSQGMTGGSYNEQFF	TGCGCCAGCAGCCAAGGGATGACGGGGGGCTCCTACAATGAGCAGTTCTTC
TRBD2	TRBV5-1	TRBJ2-1	.	CASSLGDGTSLQEQFF	TGCGCCAGCAGCTTGGGAGACGGGACTAGCTTGCAGGAGCAGTTCTTC
.	TRBV7-3	TRBJ2-3	.	CASTLSGSTDTQYF	TGTGCCAGCACCCTCTCCGGGAGCACAGATACGCAGTATTTT
.	TRBV5-1	TRBJ1-1	.	CASSFVGTQNTEAFF	TGCGCCAGCAGCTTCGTAGGGACACAGAACACTGAAGCTTTCTTT
.	TRBV18	TRBJ2-2	.	CASSPESVGTGELFF	TGTGCCAGCTCACCGGAAAGCGTTGGCACCGGGGAGCTGTTTTTT
.	TRBV6-5	TRBJ1-5	.	CASSPARGGNQPQHF	TGTGCCAGCTCCCCCGCCAGAGGGGGCAATCAGCCCCAGCATTTT
.	TRBV7-6	TRBJ1-1	once	CASSLGTALENTEAFF	TGTGCCAGCAGCTTAGGGACAGCTCTGGAGAACACTGAAGCTTTCTTT